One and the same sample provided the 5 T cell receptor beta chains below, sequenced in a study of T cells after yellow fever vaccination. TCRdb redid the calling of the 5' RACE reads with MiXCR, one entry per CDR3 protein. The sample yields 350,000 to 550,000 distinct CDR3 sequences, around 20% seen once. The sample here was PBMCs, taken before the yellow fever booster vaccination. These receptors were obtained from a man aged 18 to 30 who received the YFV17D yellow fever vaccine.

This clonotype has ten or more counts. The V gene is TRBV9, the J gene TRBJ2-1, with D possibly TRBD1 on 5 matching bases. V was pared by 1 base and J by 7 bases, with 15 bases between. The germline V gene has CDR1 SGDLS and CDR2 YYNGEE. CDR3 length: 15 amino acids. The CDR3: CASSVTVQGYNEQFF. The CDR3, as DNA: TGTGCCAGCAGCGTAACGGTCCAGGGCTATAATGAGCAGTTCTTC.

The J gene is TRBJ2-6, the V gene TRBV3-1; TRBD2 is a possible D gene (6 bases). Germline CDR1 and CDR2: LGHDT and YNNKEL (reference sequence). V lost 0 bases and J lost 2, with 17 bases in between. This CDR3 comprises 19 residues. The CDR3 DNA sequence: TGTGCCAGCAGCCAAGATTGGGAGGTGTCGTTCGCTGGGGCCAACGTCCTGACTTTC. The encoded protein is CASSQDWEVSFAGANVLTF.

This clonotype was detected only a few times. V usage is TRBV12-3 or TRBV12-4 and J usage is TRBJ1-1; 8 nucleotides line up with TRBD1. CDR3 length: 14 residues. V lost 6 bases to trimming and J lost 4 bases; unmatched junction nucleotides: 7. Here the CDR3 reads CASRPGTGGTEAFF. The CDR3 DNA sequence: TGTGCCAGCAGACCTGGTACAGGGGGCACTGAAGCTTTCTTT.

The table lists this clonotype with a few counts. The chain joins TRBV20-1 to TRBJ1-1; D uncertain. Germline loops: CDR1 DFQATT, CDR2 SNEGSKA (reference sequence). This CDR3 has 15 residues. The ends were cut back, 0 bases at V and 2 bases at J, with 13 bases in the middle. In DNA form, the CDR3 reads TGCAGTGCTAGAGAGGTTGGAAGACATAACACTGAAGCTTTCTTT. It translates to CSAREVGRHNTEAFF.

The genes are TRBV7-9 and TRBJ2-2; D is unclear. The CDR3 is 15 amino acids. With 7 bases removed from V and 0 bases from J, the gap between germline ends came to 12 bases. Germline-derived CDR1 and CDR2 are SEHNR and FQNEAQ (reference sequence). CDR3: CASILVGANTGELFF. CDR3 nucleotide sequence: TGTGCCAGCATCCTAGTGGGTGCGAACACCGGGGAGCTGTTTTTT. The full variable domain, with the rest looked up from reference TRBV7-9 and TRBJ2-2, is DTGVSQNPRHKITKRGQNVTFRCDPISEHNRLYWYRQTLGQGPEFLTYFQNEAQLEKSRLLSDRFSAERPKGSFSTLEIQRTEQGDSAMYLCASILVGANTGELFFGEGSRLTVL.